The 4 T cell receptor beta chains in this list originate from one sample, sequenced in a study of blood T cell repertoires in COVID-19. The data were produced by immunoSEQ multiplex PCR, yet TCRdb's version contains in-frame clones alone and is incomplete. This table holds about 80,000 clones, around four fifths found once. The source material was peripheral blood. All receptors come from a man at least 80 years old with active or convalescent COVID-19.

The chain employs TRBV7-6 and TRBJ1-5; no definite D call. The ends were cut back, 6 bases at V and 9 bases at J, with 21 bases in the middle. The CDR3 runs to 15 residues. Germline V gene sequence: CDR1 SGHVS, CDR2 FNYEAQ. The CDR3 here is CASSPTAGGFLPQHF. The CDR3 nucleotides are TGTGCCAGCAGTCCCACCGCGGGCGGGTTTTTGCCCCAGCATTTT.

V gene TRBV28 combines with J gene TRBJ2-3; a possible D gene is TRBD1 (6 bases). Trimming cost V 4 bases and J 3 bases, with 8 bases left between them. The CDR3 spans 13 residues. Germline V gene sequence: CDR1 MDHEN, CDR2 SYDVKM. Here the CDR3 reads CASSWQGTDTQYF. The CDR3, as DNA: TGTGCCAGCAGTTGGCAGGGGACAGATACGCAGTATTTT.

The V gene is TRBV3-1 (or the pseudogene TRBV3-2), the J gene TRBJ1-3; D is undetermined. V lost 1 base, J lost 4 bases, and 5 bases lay in between. The CDR3 totals 13 residues. CDR1 LGHDT and CDR2 YNNKEL come from the germline V gene (reference sequence). CDR3 in DNA: TGTGCCAGCAGCCAAGGGGCAGGAAACACCATATATTTT. Protein product: CASSQGAGNTIYF.

This rearrangement joins TRBV30 to TRBJ2-1; D unclear. The CDR3 loop spans 13 amino acids. The V end lost 2 bases, the J end lost 2 bases, and 7 bases lay between the germline ends. Germline CDR1 is GTSNPN and CDR2 is SVGIG (reference sequence). In nucleotides, the CDR3 is TGTGCCTGGAGTCGAGATGCCTACAATGAGCAGTTCTTC. Translation: CAWSRDAYNEQFF. The entire variable domain, with the rest obtained from reference TRBV30 and TRBJ2-1, is as follows: SQTIHQWPATLVQPVGSPLSLECTVEGTSNPNLYWYRQAAGRGLQLLFYSVGIGQISSEVPQNLSASRPQDRQFILSSKKLLLSDSGFYLCAWSRDAYNEQFFGPGTRLTVL.